The 5 T cell receptor beta chains below come from one sample, sequenced in a study of response to subunit inactivated influenza vaccine. TCRdb reanalysed the RT-PCR reads using MiXCR and keeps one entry per CDR3 protein. The sample yields about 180,000 distinct CDR3 sequences, 9.2% seen once. Here the sequenced sample was non-naive T cells sorted from PBMCs, taken on the day of vaccination. These receptor sequences come from a man aged 50-59 years who received an inactivated influenza vaccine.

This clonotype was picked up many times. This chain connects TRBV6-2 or TRBV6-3 to TRBJ2-4; TRBD1 aligns across 7 bases. The V and J ends lost 6 bases and 0 bases, in that order; junction bases with no gene match: 8. From germline, CDR1 is MNHEY and CDR2 SVGEGT. This CDR3 region has 16 residues. The CDR3 region has the DNA TGTGCCAGCAGCCAGGACAGGTTCCTAGCCAAAAACATTCAGTACTTC. Translation: CASSQDRFLAKNIQYF.

This clonotype was found a few times. The chain is built from TRBV28 and TRBJ2-7, with TRBD1 identical over 9 bases. Trimming removed 4 bases from V and 6 bases from J; junction bases left unmatched: 10. This CDR3 has 15 amino acids. The germline V gene encodes CDR1 MDHEN and CDR2 SYDVKM. The CDR3 reads CASSSSGQGSFEQYF. DNA of the CDR3: TGTGCCAGCAGTTCCTCGGGACAGGGAAGTTTCGAGCAGTACTTC.

This clonotype has a handful of counts. This chain uses TRBV29-1 with TRBJ2-3; 9 positions agree with TRBD1. Germline assignment: CDR1 SQVTM and CDR2 ANQGSEA. The CDR3 extends over 14 amino acids. The ends lost 3 bases at V and 1 base at J; junction bases unmatched: 2. The CDR3 loop reads CSVDRTGGTDTQYF. The DNA of the CDR3 is TGCAGCGTTGACAGGACAGGGGGCACAGATACGCAGTATTTT.

This chain uses TRBV4-2 with TRBJ2-6; 8 bases align to TRBD1. CDR3 length: 19 residues. Per germline, CDR1 LGHNA and CDR2 YNFKEQ. Unmatched junction bases numbered 8, after V lost 0 bases and J lost 1 base. The CDR3 reads CASSQESGQGKSGANVLTF. Written as DNA, the CDR3 is TGTGCCAGCAGCCAAGAGTCAGGACAGGGTAAATCTGGGGCCAACGTCCTGACTTTC.

V gene TRBV6-5 combines with J gene TRBJ1-2; D is unresolved. Trimming took 4 bases from V and 2 from J, leaving 20 bases between them. CDR3 size: 17 residues. Germline CDR1 MNHEY, CDR2 SVGAGI. CDR3 DNA sequence: TGTGCCAGCAGTTCCTCCCGGGGATTCGGCGGGAACTATGGCTACACCTTC. As protein: CASSSSRGFGGNYGYTF.